The 9 T cell receptor beta chains below come from one sample, sequenced in a study of blood T cells in healthy people across ages. Through a sample-barcoded 5' primer and a J-beta primer mix, a second PCR was run for roughly 6 to 11 cycles. One entry per CDR3 protein, called by TCRdb with MiXCR from the 5' RACE reads. The table records some 860,000 distinct CDR3 sequences, 56% of them present only once. Specimen: blood. The receptors originated from a man between 35 and 55 years old in good health.

This chain joins TRBV5-1 and TRBJ2-5; 14 bases fit TRBD2. V lost 4 bases, J lost 1 base, and 6 bases stayed unmatched. CDR1 and CDR2 from the germline V gene are SGHRS and YFSETQ. The CDR3 contains 17 residues. CDR3 in amino acids: CASSPRTSGRSQETQYF. The CDR3 DNA reads TGCGCCAGCAGCCCGAGGACTAGCGGGAGGTCCCAAGAGACCCAGTACTTC.

The gene calls are TRBV3-1 and TRBJ1-4; D is undetermined. CDR1 LGHDT and CDR2 YNNKEL come from the germline V gene (reference sequence). The V end was cut by 2 bases, the J end by 8 bases, with 12 bases between. The CDR3 is 14 amino acids. This chain's CDR3 is CASSQQLPKEKLFF. CDR3 coding DNA: TGTGCCAGCAGCCAACAGCTCCCAAAGGAAAAACTGTTTTTT.

V is TRBV5-1 and J is TRBJ2-6; D tentatively reads TRBD1 or TRBD2 (5 bases each). This CDR3 is 18 amino acids long. The germline V and J ends were trimmed by 0 bases and 0 bases, with 13 bases remaining between them. CDR1 is SGHRS, CDR2 YFSETQ, per germline. This CDR3 is CASSLGGQGASGANVLTF. CDR3 DNA: TGCGCCAGCAGCTTGGGTGGGCAGGGAGCCTCTGGGGCCAACGTCCTGACTTTC. Full variable domain (outside the CDR3, taken from reference TRBV5-1 and TRBJ2-6): KAGVTQTPRYLIKTRGQQVTLSCSPISGHRSVSWYQQTPGQGLQFLFEYFSETQRNKGNFPGRFSGRQFSNSRSEMNVSTLELGDSALYLCASSLGGQGASGANVLTFGAGSRLTVL.

The chain joins TRBV7-9 to TRBJ2-7; possibly TRBD1 for D (6 bases). CDR3 length equals 13 residues. Trimming stripped 6 bases from V and 2 bases from J, with 11 bases between. Per the germline V gene, CDR1 is SEHNR and CDR2 is FQNEAQ (reference sequence). As DNA, the CDR3 is TGTGCCAGCAGATGGTCAGGGGCCTACGAGCAGTACTTC. The encoded protein is CASRWSGAYEQYF.

V is TRBV2 and J is TRBJ2-2; TRBD2 might be the D (6 bases). V lost 7 bases to trimming and J lost 7 bases, with 16 bases between them. The CDR3 loop spans 14 amino acids. CDR1 and CDR2 from the germline V gene are SNHLY and FYNNEI. The DNA for the CDR3 is TGTGCCAGCAAGGAGGGAAATTCAGTCGGGGAGCTGTTTTTT. As protein: CASKEGNSVGELFF.

This clonotype was picked up a small number of times. V usage is TRBV18 and J usage is TRBJ2-7, with 8 bases aligning to TRBD1. V trimming: 6 bases; J trimming: 3 bases; junction bases outside the gene matches: 10. In germline, CDR1 is KGHSH, CDR2 LQKENI. The CDR3 runs 15 residues. The CDR3 protein is CASSRTGTGDYEQYF. The DNA for the CDR3 is TGTGCCAGCTCCCGTACCGGGACAGGTGACTACGAGCAGTACTTC.

Comments on this clonotype: A read error may account for a junction end that differs from germline. The CDR3 bases are TGTGCCAGCAGCCTAGCGGGAGGGGAGAATACGCAGTATTTT. This translates into CASSLAGGENTQYF. This chain uses TRBV7-2 with TRBJ2-3, with 12 bases lining up with TRBD2. The CDR3 spans 14 residues. Germline CDR1 is SGHTA and CDR2 is FQGNSA.

This clonotype occurred many times. This rearrangement joins TRBV12-3 or TRBV12-4 to TRBJ1-2; D is unresolved. Trimming cost V 8 bases and J 4 bases, with 11 bases left between them. The CDR3 has 12 amino acids. The CDR3 region is CASHSVGYGYTF. In DNA, the CDR3 is TGTGCCAGCCACTCGGTGGGCTATGGCTACACCTTC.

This chain links TRBV20-1 with TRBJ2-1, with a weak D call TRBD2 (5 bases). Germline V gene data show CDR1 as DFQATT and CDR2 as SNEGSKA (reference sequence). Trimming pared 0 bases from V and 0 bases from J, leaving 12 bases between. The CDR3 totals 16 residues. The chain's CDR3 is CSARDHRGSSYNEQFF. The DNA for the CDR3 is TGCAGTGCTAGAGATCATAGAGGGAGCTCCTACAATGAGCAGTTCTTC.